A single T cell receptor (beta chain) is shown here with its context. The antigen this receptor binds is unknown. It has no much larger one-base neighbor in the sample; base qualities were not kept. The source of the sample is a study of OX40 agonist ivuxolimab in advanced cancers. Broadly, across the study: Ivuxolimab was an agonistic, fully human IgG2 monoclonal antibody directed against OX40 (CD134), a costimulatory receptor. Of the approximately 54 patients in dose escalation, about 19 had hepatocellular carcinoma, about 15 had melanoma, 9 had renal cell carcinoma and 9 had head and neck cancer. Patients were allowed to have had prior anti-PD-1, anti-PD-L1 or anti-CTLA-4 therapy, and 40% of the dose-escalation patients had previously received checkpoint inhibitors. Peripheral TCRbeta sequencing aimed to test whether ivuxolimab altered TCR sequence diversity and caused clonal T-cell expansion. Partial responses occurred in three dose-escalation patients: two with cutaneous melanoma and one with hepatocellular carcinoma. Intravenous ivuxolimab was administered to patients every 2 weeks at six dose levels: 0.01, 0.1, 0.3, 1.5, 3 and 10 mg/kg. The paper describes the monotherapy dose-escalation part (N of about 50 patients) of the phase I trial of ivuxolimab. The dose-escalation cohort was about 83% male with a mean age of roughly 62 years, ranging from about 23 to 85. The paper as a whole reports these results and caveats: Low levels of normalized T-cell clonal expansion were also shown by some nonresponding patients. Partial responders in the 0.1-3.0 mg/kg groups had among the lowest normalized peripheral clonal expansion, especially among CD8+ T cells. At doses of 0.1 to 3.0 mg/kg, clonal expansion of both CD4+ and CD8+ blood T cells was observed from baseline to week 6. After ivuxolimab, more expanded clones were found on average in CD8+ T cells than in CD4+ T cells. The antigen specificity of the peripheral T cells that underwent clonal expansion was not determined.

Patients with autoimmune disease history or receiving systemic immunosuppression were excluded from the trial. Peripheral blood for TCR sequencing was collected from all dose cohorts at baseline, on cycle 4 day 1, and on cycle 7 day 1. Samples were obtained from an open-label, multicenter, first-in-human phase I dose-escalation trial of ivuxolimab. Adults with locally advanced or metastatic head and neck squamous cell, hepatocellular, melanoma or renal cell carcinoma were enrolled in the trial. CD4+ and CD8+ T cells were sorted separately from peripheral blood before TCR sequencing. From its cysteine to its phenylalanine, the CDR3 spans 13 amino acids. The retained sequence is limited to the CDR3, 39 bases, with the frame set at the first base. Trimming at the junction amounts to 2 bases on V and 2 bases on J, and the germline ends lie 7 bases apart. Looking up the germline V gene yields CDR1 SGHRS and CDR2 YFSETQ.

Genomic DNA was extracted from sorted cells for sequencing of the TCRbeta CDR3 region. TCRbeta CDR3 regions were sequenced using the immunoSEQ Assay. In TCRdb, the immuneACCESS table is reduced to in-frame sequences with V and J assigned. These tables do not hold every clone; where another copy was compared, an unresolved V gene accounts for under half, and the others remain unexplained. The sample yields around 75,000 clones; about 90% were counted once. The ten largest account for 2.5% of the sample. Here the chain combines TRBV5-1 and TRBJ1-2, with TRBD1 tentatively as D gene (5 bases match). The clonotype comes from an adult with an advanced solid tumor such as melanoma, head and neck, liver or kidney cancer. The sequenced sample was CD4+ or CD8+ T cells sorted from blood, obtained in a trial of the OX40 agonist ivuxolimab. The CDR3 in this case is CASSLAGNYGYTF. The DNA sequence is as follows: TGCGCCAGCAGCTTAGCAGGGAACTATGGCTACACCTTC.